This TCR beta chain was recorded in a study of T-cell memory formation after mild COVID-19. TCRdb re-called the 5' RACE reads through MiXCR, storing one row per CDR3 protein. The sample holds a few hundred thousand distinct CDR3 sequences, 28% seen once. Germline V gene sequence: CDR1 SEHNR, CDR2 FQNEAQ (reference sequence). The V end was cut by 1 base, the J end by 11 bases, with 17 bases between. CDR3 length equals 14 residues. The chain is built from TRBV7-9 and TRBJ1-1, with TRBD1 as a possible D gene (5 bases). Specimen: PBMCs or a T cell subset sorted from them (not recorded which). The receptor comes from an adult woman who had mild COVID-19 (a few samples of this study predate the infection). Cell type and time point are not known. This CDR3 is CASSLDGAALGAFF. The CDR3 region has the DNA TGTGCCAGCAGCTTAGATGGGGCGGCCCTTGGTGCTTTCTTT.